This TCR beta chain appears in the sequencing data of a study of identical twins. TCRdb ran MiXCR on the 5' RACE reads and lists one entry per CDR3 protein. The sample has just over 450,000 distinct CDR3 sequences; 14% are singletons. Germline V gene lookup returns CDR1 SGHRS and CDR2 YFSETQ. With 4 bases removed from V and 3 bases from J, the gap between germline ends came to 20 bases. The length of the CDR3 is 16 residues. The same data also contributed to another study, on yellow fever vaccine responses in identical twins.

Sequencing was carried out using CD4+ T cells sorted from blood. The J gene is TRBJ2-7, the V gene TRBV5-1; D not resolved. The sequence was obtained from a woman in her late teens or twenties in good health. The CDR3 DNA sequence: TGCGCCAGCAGCCCCGTTAGGGCAGTAATTTTCTACGAGCAGTACTTC. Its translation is CASSPVRAVIFYEQYF.